The subject of this entry is one T cell receptor beta chain. Antigen: not known. These data originate in a study of PD-1 blockade in classical Hodgkin lymphoma. Study overall: The nivolumab dose that patients received was 3 mg/kg, given intravenously every 2 weeks. Study-wide points: The study found that TCR diversity rose significantly by C4D1 in CD4+ but not CD8+ cells. When set against healthy donors, newly diagnosed patients were reported to show lower baseline TCR diversity.

Time point reported: cycle 4 day 1 (C4D1), after around six weeks of nivolumab. Patients all relapsed after autologous stem cell transplantation, and there was variation in brentuximab vedotin exposure. PBMCs, once thawed, yielded CD8+ T cells isolated by magnetic negative selection. Trimming stripped 3 bases from V and 2 bases from J, with 18 bases between. Looked up from germline, CDR1 is SGHAT and CDR2 is FQNNGV. The CDR3 sequence is 17 residues long. TCRdb's table, derived via immunoSEQ multiplex PCR, lists solely in-frame clones and lacks some. The sample consists of just under 10,000 clones, about 68% of them appearing once.

The starting material was CD8+ T cells from blood, obtained before the fourth cycle of nivolumab. This sequence joins TRBV11-2 and TRBJ2-3; D uncertain. The clonotype comes from a human donor with classical Hodgkin lymphoma. This CDR3 is CASSFPTRATYTDTQYF. CDR3 sequence (DNA): TGTGCCAGCAGCTTCCCCACACGGGCTACTTACACAGATACGCAGTATTTT.